The sequence of this TCR beta chain was determined in a study of early T cells in non-severe SARS-CoV-2 infection. Unique molecular identifiers were added to individual cDNA molecules. One entry per CDR3 protein results from TCRdb running MiXCR on the 5' RACE reads. The sample records around 67,000 distinct CDR3 sequences, around a tenth being singletons. The germline V gene has CDR1 MNHNS and CDR2 SASEGT. The V gene lost 8 bases and the J gene lost 1 base, with 9 bases spanning the gap. This CDR3 region has 13 residues. Many counts were recorded for this clonotype. The J gene is TRBJ1-5, the V gene TRBV6-1; D call uncertain. The material sequenced was whole blood. The receptor was isolated from an adult who was a healthcare worker with PCR-confirmed SARS-CoV-2 infection or an uninfected control (not recorded which). In DNA form, the CDR3 reads TGTGCCAGCTCACCTGACAGCAATCAGCCCCAGCATTTT. This codes for CASSPDSNQPQHF.